The present entry profiles one T cell receptor (beta chain) with its context. The antigen is unknown. cDNA libraries for TRB were generated by 5' RACE incorporating UMI labels. TCRdb re-called the 5' RACE reads and catalogs CDR3 proteins one per entry, DNA excluded. The sample includes tens of thousands of distinct CDR3 sequences. From germline, CDR1 is DFQATT and CDR2 SNEGSKA (reference sequence). This CDR3 has 12 residues. This sample was included in a study of CXCR3-negative and CXCR3-positive naive CD8 T cells. Looking at the study overall: Roughly 135 million TRB reads were obtained overall (about 1.5 +/- 0.3 million per library).

Triplicate sorts, 320,000 or so cells apiece, were made for each CD8+ T cell subset. Notes on the study in general: CXCR3-negative naive cells had less hydrophobic TRB CDR3s than did CXCR3-positive naive cells. Researchers reported similar TRBV-TRBJ usage in naive CXCR3-negative and CXCR3-positive cells, though memory differed. The study inferred TCR strength from TRB CDR3 properties and found comparable surface CD5 between naive subsets.

What was sequenced was naive CXCR3+ CD8+ T cells from blood. Subset denoted: CD45RO-CCR7+CD27+CD95- naive CD8+ T cells expressing CXCR3 (TNR3+). This TCR came from a human donor in good health. Some clones in this sample may be carry-over from other donors' samples. The rearrangement joins TRBV20-1 to TRBJ1-1; absent DNA, TCRdb's TRBD1 call cannot be checked. CDR3 protein: CSARPGYTEAFF.